Sequencing of this T cell receptor (beta chain) was carried out in a study of cytomegalovirus exposure and HLA in healthy donors. Germline V lookup: CDR1 MNHNS, CDR2 SASEGT. The length of the CDR3 is 14 residues. V was clipped by 6 bases and J by 2 bases; unmatched bases: 7. The PCR used 60 Vbeta and 13 Jbeta primers. TCRdb's copy holds only in-frame clones and misses some; the assay was immunoSEQ multiplex PCR. The sample holds 100,000 to 150,000 clones, roughly 78% seen once. The sequenced material came from PBMCs. The chain has TRBV6-1 and TRBJ2-7, with 7 bases matching TRBD2. The TCR originated in a man aged 30 to 45 in good health and CMV-seropositive. Written as DNA, the CDR3 is TGTGCCAGCAGCTCCCTAGCGGAGACCTACGAGCAGTACTTC. Protein: CASSSLAETYEQYF.